This is a list of T cell receptor beta chains from one sample in a study of cytomegalovirus exposure and HLA in healthy donors. TCRdb's table, derived via immunoSEQ multiplex PCR, lists solely in-frame clones and lacks some. The sample shows over 150,000 clones, about four fifths of them seen only once. The sequencing sample was made of PBMCs. The receptors were sampled from a boy aged 2 to 10 in good health and CMV-seronegative. Both conserved end residues are trimmed from each CDR3. Each record gives: clone size, V gene, J gene, CDR3 protein. Some rows mark clone size as missing; the rest say once, few, many or name a class of expanded clone.

abundance: .; v_gene: TRBV7-2; j_gene: TRBJ1-4; CDR3aa: ASSLWVGGGEKLF
abundance: .; v_gene: TRBV28; j_gene: TRBJ2-5; CDR3aa: ASRPVEGGPQETQY
abundance: .; v_gene: TRBV6-5; j_gene: TRBJ1-2; CDR3aa: ASSPLGLMDGGYT
abundance: .; v_gene: TRBV29-1; j_gene: TRBJ2-1; CDR3aa: SVSLGLAGRYNEQF
abundance: .; v_gene: TRBV19; j_gene: TRBJ2-7; CDR3aa: ASSIAASGTAYEQY
abundance: .; v_gene: TRBV2; j_gene: TRBJ2-5; CDR3aa: ASSEGIAGTPGQY
abundance: .; v_gene: TRBV7-2; j_gene: .; CDR3aa: ASSTSRGYEQY
abundance: once; v_gene: TRBV5-1; j_gene: TRBJ2-3; CDR3aa: ASSFDLVRGDTQY
abundance: .; v_gene: TRBV29-1; j_gene: TRBJ1-1; CDR3aa: SVTPLTGFEAF
abundance: .; v_gene: TRBV15; j_gene: TRBJ2-5; CDR3aa: ATSPIVVSGQETQY
abundance: .; v_gene: TRBV15; j_gene: TRBJ2-1; CDR3aa: ATSRERGGEGTGIF
abundance: few; v_gene: TRBV4-2; j_gene: .; CDR3aa: ASSPWAGVDPYEQY
abundance: few; v_gene: TRBV5-1; j_gene: TRBJ2-3; CDR3aa: ASSLVGQGADTQY
abundance: .; v_gene: TRBV19; j_gene: TRBJ2-1; CDR3aa: ASSPETDIMYNEQF
abundance: .; v_gene: TRBV28; j_gene: TRBJ1-5; CDR3aa: ASSSTGYSNQPQH
abundance: once; v_gene: TRBV6-5; j_gene: TRBJ1-5; CDR3aa: ASSYSDTNQPQH
abundance: .; v_gene: TRBV7-8; j_gene: TRBJ1-5; CDR3aa: ASSWTGVSVQGQPQH
abundance: .; v_gene: TRBV6-6; j_gene: TRBJ1-1; CDR3aa: ASSDKQGALDEAF
abundance: .; v_gene: TRBV27; j_gene: TRBJ1-5; CDR3aa: ASRPGQYNQPQH
abundance: .; v_gene: TRBV28; j_gene: TRBJ2-7; CDR3aa: ASSFYGGGVAREQY
abundance: .; v_gene: TRBV10-1; j_gene: TRBJ2-7; CDR3aa: ASSVDRLGFEQY
abundance: .; v_gene: TRBV28; j_gene: TRBJ1-1; CDR3aa: ASSFGRVAF
abundance: .; v_gene: TRBV28; j_gene: TRBJ1-1; CDR3aa: ASRPGQGRRSTEAF
abundance: few; v_gene: TRBV2; j_gene: TRBJ1-1; CDR3aa: ASSRTGANTEAF
abundance: .; v_gene: TRBV5-4; j_gene: TRBJ1-1; CDR3aa: ASSLGALDTEAF
abundance: .; v_gene: TRBV28; j_gene: TRBJ2-3; CDR3aa: ASSTQGTDTQY
abundance: .; v_gene: TRBV11-2; j_gene: TRBJ2-3; CDR3aa: ASSYLRRGGSRGTQY
abundance: .; v_gene: TRBV9; j_gene: TRBJ1-1; CDR3aa: ASRAQFTEAF
abundance: few; v_gene: TRBV6-6; j_gene: TRBJ1-5; CDR3aa: ASSWDRDQPQH
abundance: .; v_gene: TRBV5-1; j_gene: TRBJ2-7; CDR3aa: ASSLGTSGYEQY
abundance: few; v_gene: TRBV28; j_gene: TRBJ1-4; CDR3aa: ASSGGGTNEKLF
abundance: few; v_gene: TRBV4-1; j_gene: TRBJ2-3; CDR3aa: ASSQERTSDRAYSTDTQY
abundance: .; v_gene: TRBV30; j_gene: TRBJ1-5; CDR3aa: AWSDGRGNQPQH
abundance: .; v_gene: TRBV19; j_gene: TRBJ2-5; CDR3aa: ASSRDRLETQY
abundance: .; v_gene: TRBV19; j_gene: TRBJ1-1; CDR3aa: ASTQNGAYTEAF